Sequencing of this T cell receptor beta chain was carried out in a study of cytomegalovirus exposure and HLA in healthy donors. Overall study results and limits: The authors later found HLA-associated TCR beta chains more clonally expanded than equally common others. Specificity for CMV antigens was confirmed in vitro for three of the CMV-associated chains.

The sample holds one count of this clone. Its antigen is unknown. Primers: 60 Vbeta forward and 13 Jbeta reverse. Sequencing was performed with immunoSEQ multiplex PCR; in TCRdb, only in-frame clones are kept and a portion is missing. The profile covers 100,000 to 150,000 clones, with approximately 72% appearing a single time and approximately 2.9% taken by the ten largest. This CDR3 region has 17 residues. CDR1 and CDR2 from the germline V gene are SNHLY and FYNNEI. Trimming shortened V by 4 bases and J by 2 bases, and 18 bases separated the two germline ends. J is TRBJ1-5 and V is TRBV2, with D possibly TRBD1 on 5 matching bases. The sequenced sample was PBMCs. This clonotype was obtained from a human donor in good health. In DNA, the CDR3 is TGTGCCAGCAGTGGGAGGGCTCGGGGGGAAGGCAATCAGCCCCAGCATTTT. Translation: CASSGRARGEGNQPQHF.